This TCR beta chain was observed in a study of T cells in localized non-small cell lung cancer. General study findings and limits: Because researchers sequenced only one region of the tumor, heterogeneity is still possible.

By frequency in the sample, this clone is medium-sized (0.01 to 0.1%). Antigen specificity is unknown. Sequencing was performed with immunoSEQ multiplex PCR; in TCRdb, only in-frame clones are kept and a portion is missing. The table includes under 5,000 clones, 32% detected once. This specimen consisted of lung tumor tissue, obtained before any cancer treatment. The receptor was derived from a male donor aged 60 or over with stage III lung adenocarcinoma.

This CDR3 is CASSDPGAQDTQYF. The CDR3 coding sequence is TGTGCCAGCAGCGATCCAGGGGCACAAGATACGCAGTATTTT. J is TRBJ2-3 and V is TRBV9, with TRBD1 as a possible D gene (6 bases). Germline CDR1 SGDLS, CDR2 YYNGEE. V was clipped by 3 bases and J by 5 bases, with 13 bases between them. The CDR3 spans 14 residues.